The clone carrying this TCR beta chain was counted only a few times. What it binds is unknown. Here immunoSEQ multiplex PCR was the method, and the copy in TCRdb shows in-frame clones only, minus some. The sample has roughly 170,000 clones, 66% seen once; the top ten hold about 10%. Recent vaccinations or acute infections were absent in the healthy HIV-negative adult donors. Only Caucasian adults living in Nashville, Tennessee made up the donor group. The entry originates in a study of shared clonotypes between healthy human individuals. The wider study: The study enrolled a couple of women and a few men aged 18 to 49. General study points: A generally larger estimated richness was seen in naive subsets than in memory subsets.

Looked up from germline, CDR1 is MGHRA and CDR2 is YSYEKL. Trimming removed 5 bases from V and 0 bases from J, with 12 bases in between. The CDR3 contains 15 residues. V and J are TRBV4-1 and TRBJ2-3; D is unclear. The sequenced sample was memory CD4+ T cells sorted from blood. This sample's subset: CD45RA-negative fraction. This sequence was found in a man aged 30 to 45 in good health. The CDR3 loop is CASSGRAQSTDTQYF. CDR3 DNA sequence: TGCGCCAGCAGCGGAAGGGCCCAGAGCACAGATACGCAGTATTTT.